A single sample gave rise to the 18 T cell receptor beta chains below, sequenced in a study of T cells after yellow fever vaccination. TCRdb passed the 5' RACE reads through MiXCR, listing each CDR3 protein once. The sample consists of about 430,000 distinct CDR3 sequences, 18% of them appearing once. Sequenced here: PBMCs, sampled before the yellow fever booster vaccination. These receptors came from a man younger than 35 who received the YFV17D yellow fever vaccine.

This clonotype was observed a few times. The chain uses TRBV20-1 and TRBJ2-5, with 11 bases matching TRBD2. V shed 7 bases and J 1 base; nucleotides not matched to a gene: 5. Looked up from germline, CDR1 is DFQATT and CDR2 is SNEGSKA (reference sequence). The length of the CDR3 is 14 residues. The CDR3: CSGASGGSQETQYF. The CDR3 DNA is TGCAGTGGTGCTAGCGGGGGGAGCCAAGAGACCCAGTACTTC.

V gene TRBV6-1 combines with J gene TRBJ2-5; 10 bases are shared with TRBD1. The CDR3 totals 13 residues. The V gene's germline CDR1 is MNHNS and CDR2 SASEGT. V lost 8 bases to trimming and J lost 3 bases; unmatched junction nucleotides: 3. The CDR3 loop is CASLGTGEETQYF. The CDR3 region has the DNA TGTGCCAGCCTTGGGACAGGGGAAGAGACCCAGTACTTC.

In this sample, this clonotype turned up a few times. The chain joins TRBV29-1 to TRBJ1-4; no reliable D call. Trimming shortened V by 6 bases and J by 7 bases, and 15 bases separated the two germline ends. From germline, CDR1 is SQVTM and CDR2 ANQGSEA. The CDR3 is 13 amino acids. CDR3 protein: CSVRRRAGEKLFF. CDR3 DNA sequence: TGCAGCGTCCGAAGGAGGGCTGGTGAAAAACTGTTTTTT.

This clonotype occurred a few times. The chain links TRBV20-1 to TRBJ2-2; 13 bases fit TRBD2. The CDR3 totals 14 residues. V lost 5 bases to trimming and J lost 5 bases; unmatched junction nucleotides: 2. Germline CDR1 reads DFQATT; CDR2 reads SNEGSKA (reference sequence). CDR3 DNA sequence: TGCAGTGCTGGACTAGCGGGGGAGACCGGGGAGCTGTTTTTT. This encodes CSAGLAGETGELFF.

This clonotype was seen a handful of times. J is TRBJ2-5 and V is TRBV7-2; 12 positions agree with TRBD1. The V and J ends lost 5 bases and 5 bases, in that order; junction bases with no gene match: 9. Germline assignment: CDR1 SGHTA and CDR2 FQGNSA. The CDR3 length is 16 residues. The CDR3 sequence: CASSAWDRGQVETQYF. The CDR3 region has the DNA TGTGCCAGCAGCGCCTGGGACAGGGGGCAGGTTGAGACCCAGTACTTC.

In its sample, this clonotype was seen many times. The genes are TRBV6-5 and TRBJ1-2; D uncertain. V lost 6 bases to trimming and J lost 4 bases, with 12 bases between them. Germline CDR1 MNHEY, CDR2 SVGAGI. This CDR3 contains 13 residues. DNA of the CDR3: TGTGCCAGCAGCCAGACCGGCGGCTATGGCTACACCTTC. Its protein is CASSQTGGYGYTF.

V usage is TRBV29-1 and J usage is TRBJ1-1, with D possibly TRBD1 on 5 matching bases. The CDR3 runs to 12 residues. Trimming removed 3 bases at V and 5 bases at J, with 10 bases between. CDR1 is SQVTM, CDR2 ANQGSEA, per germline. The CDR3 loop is CSVDSAGTEAFF. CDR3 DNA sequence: TGCAGCGTTGATTCGGCAGGGACTGAAGCTTTCTTT.

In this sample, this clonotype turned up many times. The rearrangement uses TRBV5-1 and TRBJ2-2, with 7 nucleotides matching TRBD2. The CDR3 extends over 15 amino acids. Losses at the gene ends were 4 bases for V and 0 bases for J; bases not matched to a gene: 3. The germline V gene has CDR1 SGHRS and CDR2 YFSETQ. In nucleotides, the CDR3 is TGCGCCAGCAGCCCGAGCGGGACGAACACCGGGGAGCTGTTTTTT. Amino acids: CASSPSGTNTGELFF.

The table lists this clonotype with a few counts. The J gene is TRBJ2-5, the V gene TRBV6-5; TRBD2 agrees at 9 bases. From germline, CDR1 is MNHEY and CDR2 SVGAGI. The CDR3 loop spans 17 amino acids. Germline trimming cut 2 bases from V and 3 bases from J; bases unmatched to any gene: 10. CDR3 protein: CASSYIAGATTKETQYF. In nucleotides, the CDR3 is TGTGCCAGCAGTTACATAGCGGGGGCGACAACAAAAGAGACCCAGTACTTC.

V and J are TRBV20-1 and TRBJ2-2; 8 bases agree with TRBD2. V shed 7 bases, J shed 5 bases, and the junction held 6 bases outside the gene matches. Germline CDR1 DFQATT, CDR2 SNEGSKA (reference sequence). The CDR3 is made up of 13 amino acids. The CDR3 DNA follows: TGCAGTGGACGACTAGCGATTACCGGGGAGCTGTTTTTT. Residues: CSGRLAITGELFF.

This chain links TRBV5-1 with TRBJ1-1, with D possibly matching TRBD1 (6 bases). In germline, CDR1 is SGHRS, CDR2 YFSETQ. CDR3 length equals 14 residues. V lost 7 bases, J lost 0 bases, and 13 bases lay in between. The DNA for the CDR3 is TGCGCCAGCGGAAGCAGGGGTATGAACACTGAAGCTTTCTTT. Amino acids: CASGSRGMNTEAFF.

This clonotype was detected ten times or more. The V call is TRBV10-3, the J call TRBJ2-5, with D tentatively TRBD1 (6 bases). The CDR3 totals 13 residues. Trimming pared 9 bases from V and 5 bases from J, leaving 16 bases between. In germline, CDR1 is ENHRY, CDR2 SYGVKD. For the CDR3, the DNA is TGTGCCATTCAACAGGGTGGAGTGGAGACCCAGTACTTC. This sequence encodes CAIQQGGVETQYF.

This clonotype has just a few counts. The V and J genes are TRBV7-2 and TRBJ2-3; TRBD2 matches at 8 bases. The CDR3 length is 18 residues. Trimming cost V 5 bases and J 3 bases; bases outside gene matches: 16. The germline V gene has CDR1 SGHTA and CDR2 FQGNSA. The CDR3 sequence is CASSPAGVAGRWTDTQYF. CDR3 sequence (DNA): TGTGCCAGCAGCCCCGCGGGGGTAGCGGGGAGGTGGACAGATACGCAGTATTTT.

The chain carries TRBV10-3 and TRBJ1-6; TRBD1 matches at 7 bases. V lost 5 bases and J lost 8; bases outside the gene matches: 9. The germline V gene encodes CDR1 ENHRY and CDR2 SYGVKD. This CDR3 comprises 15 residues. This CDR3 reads CAISRTGFEDSPLHF. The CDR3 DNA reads TGTGCCATCAGTCGGACAGGTTTTGAGGATTCACCCCTCCACTTT.

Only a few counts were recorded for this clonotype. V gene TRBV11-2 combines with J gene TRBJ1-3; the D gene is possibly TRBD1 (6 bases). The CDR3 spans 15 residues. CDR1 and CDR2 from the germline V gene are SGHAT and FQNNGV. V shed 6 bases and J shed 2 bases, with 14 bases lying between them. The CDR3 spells CASRPPGAAGNTIYF. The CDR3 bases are TGTGCCAGCAGACCGCCGGGGGCAGCTGGAAACACCATATATTTT.

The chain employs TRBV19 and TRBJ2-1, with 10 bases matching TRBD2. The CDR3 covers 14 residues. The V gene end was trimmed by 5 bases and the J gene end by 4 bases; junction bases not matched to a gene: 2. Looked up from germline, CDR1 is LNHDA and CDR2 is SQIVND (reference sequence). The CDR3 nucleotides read TGTGCCAGTAGTTTACTAGCGGGGTACAATGAGCAGTTCTTC. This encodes CASSLLAGYNEQFF.

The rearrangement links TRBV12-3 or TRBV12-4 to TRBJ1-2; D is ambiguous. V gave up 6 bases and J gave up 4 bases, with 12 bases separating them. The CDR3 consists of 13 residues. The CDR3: CASSPREGYGYTF. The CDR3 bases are TGTGCCAGCAGCCCCCGGGAGGGCTATGGCTACACCTTC.

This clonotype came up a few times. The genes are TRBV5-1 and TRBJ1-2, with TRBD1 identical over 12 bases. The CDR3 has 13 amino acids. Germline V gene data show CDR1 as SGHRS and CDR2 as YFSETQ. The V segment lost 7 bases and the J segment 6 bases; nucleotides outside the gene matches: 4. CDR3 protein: CASAGQGANGYTF. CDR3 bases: TGCGCCAGCGCGGGACAGGGGGCGAATGGCTACACCTTC.